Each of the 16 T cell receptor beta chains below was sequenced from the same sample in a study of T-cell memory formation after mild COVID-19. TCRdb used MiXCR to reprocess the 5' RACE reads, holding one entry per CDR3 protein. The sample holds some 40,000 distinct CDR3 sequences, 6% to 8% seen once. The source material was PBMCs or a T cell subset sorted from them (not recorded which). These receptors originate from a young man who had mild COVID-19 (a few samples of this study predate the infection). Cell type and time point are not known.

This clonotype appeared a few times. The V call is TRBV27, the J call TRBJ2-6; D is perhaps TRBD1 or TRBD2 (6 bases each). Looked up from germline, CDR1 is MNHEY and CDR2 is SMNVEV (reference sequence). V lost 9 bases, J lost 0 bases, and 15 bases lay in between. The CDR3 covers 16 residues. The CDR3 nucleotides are TGTGCCAGTCGTTTGTCGGGGGCCTCTGGGGCCAACGTCCTGACTTTC. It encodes CASRLSGASGANVLTF.

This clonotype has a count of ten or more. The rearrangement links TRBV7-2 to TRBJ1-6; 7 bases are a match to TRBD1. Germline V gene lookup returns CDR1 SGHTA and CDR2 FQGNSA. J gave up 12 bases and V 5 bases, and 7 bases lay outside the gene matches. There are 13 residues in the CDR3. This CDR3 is CASSPTGWEPLHF. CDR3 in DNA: TGTGCCAGCAGCCCGACAGGGTGGGAACCCCTCCACTTT.

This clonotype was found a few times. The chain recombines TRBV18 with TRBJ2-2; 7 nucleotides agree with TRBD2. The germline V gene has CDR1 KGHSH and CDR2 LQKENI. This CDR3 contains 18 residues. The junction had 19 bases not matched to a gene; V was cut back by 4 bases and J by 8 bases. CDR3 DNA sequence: TGTGCCAGCTCACTAGGCGCGACGGGGGGACCGGACCGGGGGGAGCTGTTTTTT. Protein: CASSLGATGGPDRGELFF.

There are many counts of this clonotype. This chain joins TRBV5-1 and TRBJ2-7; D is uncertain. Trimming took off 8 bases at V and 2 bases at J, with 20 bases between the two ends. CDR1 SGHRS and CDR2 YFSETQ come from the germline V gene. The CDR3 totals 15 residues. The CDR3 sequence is CASKSRAIDTYEQYF. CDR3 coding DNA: TGCGCCAGTAAAAGTCGAGCTATCGACACCTACGAGCAGTACTTC.

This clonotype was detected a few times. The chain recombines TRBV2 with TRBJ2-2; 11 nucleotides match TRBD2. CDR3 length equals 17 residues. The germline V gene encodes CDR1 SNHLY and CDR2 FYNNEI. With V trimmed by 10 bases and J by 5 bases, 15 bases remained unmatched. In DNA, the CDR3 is TGTGCCACCCCCGTCCTTAGCGGGGGGGCCTGGACCGGGGAGCTGTTTTTT. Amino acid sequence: CATPVLSGGAWTGELFF.

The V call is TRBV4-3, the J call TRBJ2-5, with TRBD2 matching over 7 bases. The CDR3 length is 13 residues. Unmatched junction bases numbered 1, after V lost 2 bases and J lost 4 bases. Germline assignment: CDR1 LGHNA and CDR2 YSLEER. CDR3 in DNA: TGCGCCAGCAGCCAAATAGCGGGAGAGACCCAGTACTTC. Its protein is CASSQIAGETQYF.

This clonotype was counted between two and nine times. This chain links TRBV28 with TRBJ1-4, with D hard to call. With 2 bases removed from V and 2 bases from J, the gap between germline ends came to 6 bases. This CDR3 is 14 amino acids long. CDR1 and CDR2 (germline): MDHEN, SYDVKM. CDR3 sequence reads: CASSLIRTNEKLFF. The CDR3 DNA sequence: TGTGCCAGCAGTTTAATCCGGACTAATGAAAAACTGTTTTTT.

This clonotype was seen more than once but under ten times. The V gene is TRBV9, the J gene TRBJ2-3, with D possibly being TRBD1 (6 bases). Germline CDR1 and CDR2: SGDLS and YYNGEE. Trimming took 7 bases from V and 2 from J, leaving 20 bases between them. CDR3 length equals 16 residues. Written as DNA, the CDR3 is TGTGCCAGCTCCCGCCGAGGAGACAGGAACACAGATACGCAGTATTTT. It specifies CASSRRGDRNTDTQYF.

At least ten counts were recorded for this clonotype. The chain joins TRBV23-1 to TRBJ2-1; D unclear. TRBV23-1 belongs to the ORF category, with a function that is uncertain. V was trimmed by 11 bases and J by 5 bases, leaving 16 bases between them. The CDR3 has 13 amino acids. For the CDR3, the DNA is TGCGCCCACCCTTTGTGGTCTAACAATGAGCAGTTCTTC. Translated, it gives CAHPLWSNNEQFF.

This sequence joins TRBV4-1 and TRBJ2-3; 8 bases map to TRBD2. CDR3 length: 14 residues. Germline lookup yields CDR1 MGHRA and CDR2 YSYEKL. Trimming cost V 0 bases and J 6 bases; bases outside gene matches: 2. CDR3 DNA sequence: TGCGCCAGCAGCCAAGAGGTAGCGGGGGATACGCAGTATTTT. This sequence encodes CASSQEVAGDTQYF.

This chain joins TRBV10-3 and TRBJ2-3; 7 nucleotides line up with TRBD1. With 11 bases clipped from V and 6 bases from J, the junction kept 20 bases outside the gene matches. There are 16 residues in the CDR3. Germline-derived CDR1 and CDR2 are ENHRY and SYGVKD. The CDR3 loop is CAVLQGIGSPGDTQYF. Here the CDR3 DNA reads TGTGCCGTATTACAGGGGATAGGGAGTCCAGGGGATACGCAGTATTTT.

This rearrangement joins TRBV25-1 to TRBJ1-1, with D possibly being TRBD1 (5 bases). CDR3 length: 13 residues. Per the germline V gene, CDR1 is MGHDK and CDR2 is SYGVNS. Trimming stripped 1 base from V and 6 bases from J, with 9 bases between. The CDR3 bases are TGTGCCAGCAGTGAATCGGGGGGTGCTGAAGCTTTCTTT. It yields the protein CASSESGGAEAFF.

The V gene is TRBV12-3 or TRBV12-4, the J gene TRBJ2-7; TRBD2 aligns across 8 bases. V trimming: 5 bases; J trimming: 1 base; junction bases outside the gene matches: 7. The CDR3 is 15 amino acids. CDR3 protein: CASSTSGEHSYEQYF. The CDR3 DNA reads TGTGCCAGCAGTACTAGCGGCGAACATTCCTACGAGCAGTACTTC.

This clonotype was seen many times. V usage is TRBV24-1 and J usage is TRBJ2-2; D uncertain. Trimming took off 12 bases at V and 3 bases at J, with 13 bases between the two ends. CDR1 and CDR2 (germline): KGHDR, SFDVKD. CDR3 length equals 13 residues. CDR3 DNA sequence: TGTGCCGTAAGAGAAACTTACACCGGGGAGCTGTTTTTT. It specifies CAVRETYTGELFF.

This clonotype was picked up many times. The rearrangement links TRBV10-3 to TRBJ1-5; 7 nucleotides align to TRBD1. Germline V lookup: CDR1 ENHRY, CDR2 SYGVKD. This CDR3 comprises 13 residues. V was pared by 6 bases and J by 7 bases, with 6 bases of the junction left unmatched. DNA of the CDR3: TGTGCCATCAGCCTCGACAGGGAACAGCCCCAGCATTTT. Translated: CAISLDREQPQHF.

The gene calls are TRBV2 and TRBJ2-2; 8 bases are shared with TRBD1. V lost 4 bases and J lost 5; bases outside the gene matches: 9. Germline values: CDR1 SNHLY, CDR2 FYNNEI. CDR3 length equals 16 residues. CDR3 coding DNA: TGTGCCAGCAGTGGGGTAGGACAGGGATTGACCGGGGAGCTGTTTTTT. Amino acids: CASSGVGQGLTGELFF.